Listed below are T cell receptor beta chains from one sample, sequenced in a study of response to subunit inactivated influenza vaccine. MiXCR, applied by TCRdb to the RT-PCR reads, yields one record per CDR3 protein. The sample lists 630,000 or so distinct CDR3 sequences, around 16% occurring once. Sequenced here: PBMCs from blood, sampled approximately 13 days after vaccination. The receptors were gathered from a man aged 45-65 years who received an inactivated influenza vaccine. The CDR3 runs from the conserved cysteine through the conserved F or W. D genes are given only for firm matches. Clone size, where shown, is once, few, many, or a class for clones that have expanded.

CASSPSQEEQGLLYNEQFF,TGCGCCAGCAGTCCGAGCCAAGAAGAGCAGGGATTGCTCTACAATGAGCAGTTCTTC,-,TRBJ2-1,-,TRBV4-3
CSAVFRLAGRVDTQYF,TGCAGTGCCGTCTTTAGACTAGCGGGGAGAGTGGATACGCAGTATTTT,TRBD2,TRBJ2-3,-,TRBV20-1
CASRTGIEAFF,TGTGCCAGCAGAACAGGAATTGAAGCTTTCTTT,-,TRBJ1-1,-,TRBV25-1
CASGPPLYYNEQFF,TGTGCCAGCGGCCCCCCGCTTTACTACAATGAGCAGTTCTTC,-,TRBJ2-1,once,TRBV21-1
CATSGHPTDTQYF,TGTGCCACCAGTGGGCACCCCACAGATACGCAGTATTTT,-,TRBJ2-3,few,TRBV24-1
CAISDSGRTLTDTQYF,TGTGCCATCAGTGACAGCGGGAGGACCCTCACAGATACGCAGTATTTT,TRBD2,TRBJ2-3,-,TRBV10-3
CAISESGGDGYEQYF,TGTGCCATCAGTGAGTCAGGGGGCGACGGGTACGAGCAGTACTTC,TRBD1,TRBJ2-7,-,TRBV10-3
CAGREPPHSSYEQYF,TGTGCCGGTAGAGAGCCGCCCCACAGCTCCTACGAGCAGTACTTC,-,TRBJ2-7,few,TRBV10-3
CASSGTGGSPLHF,TGTGCCAGCAGCGGGACAGGAGGTTCACCCCTCCACTTT,TRBD1,TRBJ1-6,-,TRBV6-1
CASSLGAFRTNEQFF,TGTGCCAGCAGCTTGGGAGCGTTTCGGACAAATGAGCAGTTCTTC,-,TRBJ2-1,-,TRBV5-6
CSVKGTGQEGYEQYF,TGCAGCGTAAAAGGAACCGGACAGGAAGGCTACGAGCAGTACTTC,TRBD1,TRBJ2-7,-,TRBV29-1
CASSPGLATYEQYF,TGTGCCAGCAGCCCGGGACTAGCTACCTACGAGCAGTACTTC,TRBD2,TRBJ2-7,many,TRBV12-3/TRBV12-4
CASSFSAGRLYEQYF,TGTGCCAGCAGTTTTTCGGCTGGGAGGTTGTACGAGCAGTACTTC,-,TRBJ2-7,-,TRBV27
CASSKGLASTDTQYF,TGCGCCAGCAGCAAGGGACTAGCGAGCACAGATACGCAGTATTTT,TRBD2,TRBJ2-3,-,TRBV5-1
CASSSPGTGDEKLFF,TGCGCCAGCAGCTCCCCCGGGACAGGCGATGAAAAACTGTTTTTT,TRBD1,TRBJ1-4,many,TRBV5-1
CASRRDRVDETQYF,TGTGCCAGCAGGAGGGACAGGGTTGATGAGACCCAGTACTTC,TRBD1,TRBJ2-5,few,TRBV6-1
CASTSLGSSLGNIQYF,TGTGCCAGCACAAGTTTGGGTTCTAGCCTCGGAAACATTCAGTACTTC,-,TRBJ2-4,few,TRBV28
CASSLGDRGRREQYF,TGTGCCAGCAGCTTAGGGGACAGGGGGCGTCGGGAGCAGTACTTC,TRBD1,TRBJ2-7,few,TRBV7-9
CASSPGRVGDGYTF,TGCGCCAGCAGCCCCGGGAGGGTTGGAGATGGCTACACCTTC,-,TRBJ1-2,-,TRBV5-1
CSARAPGQATYEQYF,TGCAGTGCTAGAGCTCCGGGACAGGCAACCTACGAGCAGTACTTC,TRBD1,TRBJ2-7,many,TRBV20-1
CSARSGLARNTGELFF,TGCAGTGCTAGATCCGGACTAGCGAGGAACACCGGGGAGCTGTTTTTT,TRBD2,TRBJ2-2,-,TRBV20-1
CASSLAGTVVSPSTDTQYF,TGTGCCAGCAGCTTAGCCGGGACAGTGGTCTCCCCTAGCACAGATACGCAGTATTTT,TRBD1,TRBJ2-3,-,TRBV7-6
CAKRAGGTSGRPRDTQYF,TGTGCCAAAAGGGCAGGTGGGACTAGCGGGAGACCCCGTGATACGCAGTATTTT,TRBD2,TRBJ2-3,-,TRBV19
CSASSLSATNEQFF,TGCAGTGCTAGTAGCTTGAGCGCCACCAATGAGCAGTTCTTC,-,TRBJ2-1,-,TRBV20-1
CASSPNRLEIQYF,TGTGCCAGCAGCCCGAATCGATTGGAGATCCAGTACTTC,-,TRBJ2-5,-,TRBV7-3
CASSGLKGGEQFF,TGTGCCAGCAGCGGCCTAAAAGGGGGTGAGCAGTTCTTC,-,TRBJ2-1,-,TRBV7-2
CASSLGGPSLSETQYF,TGCGCCAGCAGCTTGGGGGGGCCCAGCTTATCGGAGACCCAGTACTTC,-,TRBJ2-5,-,TRBV5-1
CASSYSGQGSYGYTF,TGTGCCAGCAGTTACTCGGGACAGGGGAGCTATGGCTACACCTTC,TRBD1,TRBJ1-2,-,TRBV6-5